Sequencing of this T cell receptor beta chain was carried out in a study of shared clonotypes between healthy human individuals. Whole-study context: Serving as donors were a couple of women and a few men, whose ages spanned 18 to 49.

Terminally differentiated effector memory CD45RA+ cells were left out of the naive CD8 fraction, which was CD45RO-negative and positively selected for CCR7. Healthy HIV-negative adults without recent acute infections or vaccinations served as donors. Every one of the donors was a Caucasian adult that lived in Nashville, Tennessee. As originally analysed: Junction-only sequences without quality scores came from ImmunoSEQ, so filtering differed. Method: immunoSEQ multiplex PCR; TCRdb's copy keeps in-frame clones and lacks some. V and J calls and clone size follow that table, whereas D and trimming were derived from the DNA. The sample contains 1.5 million to 2.5 million clones, about 95% of which appear only once. V lost 5 bases and J 5 bases, leaving 10 bases between the germline ends. The germline V gene has CDR1 MDHEN and CDR2 SYDVKM. This CDR3 spans 12 amino acids.

This clonotype originated in a man between 18 and 29 years old in good health. Material: naive CD8+ T cells sorted from blood. V is TRBV28 and J is TRBJ2-7, with a tentative D call TRBD2 (6 bases). CDR3 loop: CASSPRGDEQYF. The CDR3 nucleotides read TGTGCCAGCAGTCCGCGCGGGGACGAGCAGTACTTC.